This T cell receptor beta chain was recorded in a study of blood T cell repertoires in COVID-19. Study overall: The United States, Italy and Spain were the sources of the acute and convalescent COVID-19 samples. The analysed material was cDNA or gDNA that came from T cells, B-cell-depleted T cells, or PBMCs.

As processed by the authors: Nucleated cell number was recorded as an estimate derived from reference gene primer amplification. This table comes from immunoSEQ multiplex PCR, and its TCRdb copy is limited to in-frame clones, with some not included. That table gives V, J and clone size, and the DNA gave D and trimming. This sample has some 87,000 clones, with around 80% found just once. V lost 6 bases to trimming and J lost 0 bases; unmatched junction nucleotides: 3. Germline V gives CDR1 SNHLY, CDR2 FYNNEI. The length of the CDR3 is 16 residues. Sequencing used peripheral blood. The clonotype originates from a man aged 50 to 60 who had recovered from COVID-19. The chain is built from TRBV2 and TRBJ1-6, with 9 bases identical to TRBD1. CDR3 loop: CASSGQGFSYNSPLHF. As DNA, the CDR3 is TGTGCCAGCAGCGGACAGGGGTTCTCCTATAATTCACCCCTCCACTTT.